Sequencing of this TCR beta chain was carried out in a study of monozygotic twins with inflammatory bowel disease. Study results and limitations: Results did not support any single strong IBD-associated signal or clonotype.

To note about this clonotype: Its antigen is as yet unknown.

Germline lookup yields CDR1 DFQATT and CDR2 SNEGSKA (reference sequence). The CDR3 is made up of 16 amino acids. Reanalyzing the 5' RACE reads, TCRdb keeps one entry per CDR3 protein, without DNA. The sample holds 350,000 to 550,000 distinct CDR3 sequences. Material: blood. This TCR was sampled from a human donor with ulcerative colitis or Crohn's disease, or a healthy co-twin of an affected twin (not recorded which). The rearrangement uses TRBV20-1 and TRBJ1-5; the D gene TCRdb calls, TRBD1, cannot be checked with no DNA. CDR3 loop: CSARDKGGVSNQPQHF.